This TCR beta chain was captured by sequencing in a study of T cell repertoires in cytomegalovirus infection. Study details: CMV infection together with matching HLA type was indicated by public TCR beta signatures. Study-level findings and limits: HLA-C-restricted CMV clonotypes gave the most frequent clonotype in two of eight donors.

This clonotype was counted at least ten times. What it recognizes is unknown. CDR3 length: 15 residues. CDR1 and CDR2 from the germline V gene are MNHNS and SASEGT. V was cut by 6 bases and J by 1 base, with 12 bases left in between. Via MiXCR, TCRdb re-called the reads, giving one row per CDR3 protein. This table has about 310,000 distinct CDR3 sequences, roughly 9.3% appearing once. The receptor was derived from a human donor in good health (CMV status not recorded). Some clones in this sample may be carry-over from other donors' samples. Sequencing was performed on PBMCs. The J gene is TRBJ2-2, the V gene TRBV6-1; D is unclear. The CDR3 here is CASSYDSMNTGELFF. The DNA of the CDR3 is TGTGCCAGCAGCTACGACTCCATGAACACCGGGGAGCTGTTTTTT.